The present T cell receptor (beta chain) was sequenced within a study of cytotoxic CD8 clonotypes in ibrutinib-treated CLL. General study results and limits: Circulating CD8+ T-cell counts were tracked by baseline clonality, which exceeded that of age-matched healthy donors.

The data were produced by immunoSEQ multiplex PCR, yet TCRdb's version contains in-frame clones alone and is incomplete. Of tens of thousands of clones listed, roughly 57% are singletons. Concerning this clone: What it binds is not known.

The input for sequencing was PBMCs, taken before ibrutinib treatment. The source of this sequence is a human donor with chronic lymphocytic leukemia.

The CDR3 loop is CASSTSLGGTPGLHEQFF. CDR3 sequence (DNA): TGTGCCAGCTCGACCTCACTAGGGGGGACGCCGGGTTTACATGAGCAGTTCTTC. The genes are TRBV18 and TRBJ2-1; D may match TRBD1 or TRBD2 (6 bases each). Germline V gives CDR1 KGHSH, CDR2 LQKENI. The CDR3 covers 18 residues. Trimming removed 6 bases from V and 8 bases from J, with 29 bases in between.